This section outlines one TCR beta chain sequence together with its context. Germline CDR1 LNHDA, CDR2 SQIVND (reference sequence). This CDR3 region has 15 residues. Trimming cost V 7 bases and J 2 bases; bases outside gene matches: 8. This sample was included in a study of blood T cell repertoires in COVID-19. In the study overall: Whether acute or convalescent, the COVID-19 samples came from the United States, Italy and Spain.

TCRdb's copy holds only in-frame clones and misses some; the assay was immunoSEQ multiplex PCR. The sample lists some 80,000 clones, about 86% seen once, with around 43% in the top ten. The chain uses TRBV19 and TRBJ2-3, with 8 bases matching TRBD2. The specimen was peripheral blood. This TCR came from a man at least 80 years old with acute or convalescent COVID-19. The CDR3 protein is CASKPGGPYTDTQYF. In nucleotides, the CDR3 is TGTGCCAGTAAACCGGGAGGGCCCTACACAGATACGCAGTATTTT.